One and the same sample provided the 9 T cell receptor beta chains below, sequenced in a study of Graves' ophthalmopathy and Graves' hyperthyroidism. Amplification from RNA transcripts yielded the TCR beta CDR3 regions. The authors performed first-round RT-PCR with HTBI primers and then a second-round multiplex PCR. TCRdb re-analysed the multiplex PCR reads in MiXCR, keeping a single row per CDR3 protein. The profile shows 650,000 to 900,000 distinct CDR3 sequences, roughly two fifths of them singletons. The source material was peripheral blood. The source is an adult man with Graves' ophthalmopathy.

V and J are TRBV15 and TRBJ2-5; D possibly corresponds to TRBD2 (5 bases). Trimming took off 3 bases at V and 4 bases at J, with 15 bases between the two ends. Germline lookup yields CDR1 LNHNV and CDR2 YYDKDF (reference sequence). This CDR3 contains 15 residues. CDR3 protein: CATSSANVAGETQYF. In DNA form, the CDR3 reads TGTGCCACCAGCAGTGCTAATGTTGCGGGAGAGACCCAGTACTTC.

The CDR3 coding sequence is TGTGCCAGCAGTGCTCTTACGGGCCAAAGTACCTACGAGCAGTACTTC. Protein: CASSALTGQSTYEQYF. The gene calls are TRBV2 and TRBJ2-7; D not certain. Germline V gene data show CDR1 as SNHLY and CDR2 as FYNNEI. Between the trimmed V and J ends, which lost 4 bases and 2 bases, there was a span of 18 bases. CDR3 length: 16 residues. Full variable domain (missing parts from reference TRBV2 and TRBJ2-7): EPEVTQTPSHQVTQMGQEVILRCVPISNHLYFYWYRQILGQKVEFLVSFYNNEISEKSEIFDDQFSVERPDGSNFTLKIRSTKLEDSAMYFCASSALTGQSTYEQYFGPGTRLTVT.

The chain combines TRBV7-8 with TRBJ1-5; D remains ambiguous. The germline CDR1 and CDR2 sequences are SGHVS and FQNEAQ. CDR3 length equals 16 residues. V lost 1 base and J lost 6, with 16 bases in between. The CDR3: CASSLGGSFDGQPQHF. CDR3 nucleotide sequence: TGTGCCAGCAGCTTAGGGGGTTCCTTCGACGGTCAGCCCCAGCATTTT.

This rearrangement joins TRBV9 to TRBJ1-1, with D perhaps TRBD1 (6 bases). The CDR3 is 12 amino acids. Germline CDR1 reads SGDLS; CDR2 reads YYNGEE. The ends were cut back, 3 bases at V and 11 bases at J, with 14 bases in the middle. CDR3 in amino acids: CASSGSQGPAFF. In nucleotides, the CDR3 is TGTGCCAGCAGCGGATCACAGGGTCCGGCTTTCTTT.

In regard to this clonotype: This may be a read error, as it is one base from a much larger clone. The gene calls are TRBV7-9 and TRBJ2-5, with 13 nucleotides matching TRBD2. Looked up from germline, CDR1 is SEHNR and CDR2 is FQNEAQ (reference sequence). This CDR3 region has 16 residues. CDR3 DNA sequence: TGTGCCAGCAGTTTGGCGTCACTAGCGGGAGGGGAGACCCGGTACTTC. Translation: CASSLASLAGGETRYF.

CDR3 in DNA: TGTGCCAGCAGCTTAGTGGGGGGCGCTGAAGCTTTCTTT. Residues: CASSLVGGAEAFF. The V gene is TRBV11-2, the J gene TRBJ1-1, with TRBD1 as a possible D gene (6 bases). Germline values: CDR1 SGHAT, CDR2 FQNNGV. V was clipped by 1 base and J by 6 bases, with 9 bases between them. CDR3 length: 13 residues.

This clonotype was seen only a few times. The chain employs TRBV3-1 and TRBJ1-3, with D unresolved. The CDR3 is made up of 13 amino acids. Looked up from germline, CDR1 is LGHDT and CDR2 is YNNKEL (reference sequence). With 0 bases removed from V and 15 bases from J, the gap between germline ends came to 15 bases. CDR3 sequence reads: CASSQDREQRQYF. The CDR3, as DNA: TGTGCCAGCAGCCAAGACCGGGAACAGCGTCAATATTTT.

The rearrangement uses TRBV7-9 and TRBJ2-7; D perhaps matches TRBD1 (6 bases). CDR3 length equals 15 residues. Trimming took 1 base from V and 2 from J, leaving 12 bases between them. The germline V gene encodes CDR1 SEHNR and CDR2 FQNEAQ (reference sequence). CDR3 DNA sequence: TGTGCCAGCAGCTTAGTAGGGACATTAACCTACGAGCAGTACTTC. Translation: CASSLVGTLTYEQYF.

The genes are TRBV10-3 and TRBJ1-2; 7 nucleotides match TRBD1. From germline, CDR1 is ENHRY and CDR2 SYGVKD. Losses at the gene ends were 0 bases for V and 4 bases for J; bases not matched to a gene: 5. This CDR3 is 15 amino acids long. The CDR3 DNA follows: TGTGCCATCAGTGAGTCGAGGGACAGAACCTATGGCTACACCTTC. This sequence encodes CAISESRDRTYGYTF.